These 18 T cell receptor beta chains were all obtained from the same sample, sequenced in a study of CD4 T cells in relation to SARS-CoV-2 and coronaviruses. Unexposed donor CD4+ T cells date from about 2011-2018, before the COVID-19 pandemic. Isolation of CD4+ T cells took place after around eleven days in culture. Their antigen targets remain unknown. The assay was immunoSEQ multiplex PCR, and TCRdb's table has in-frame clones only and misses some. The top ten hold roughly a tenth of the sample, which has about 19,000 clones, 81% seen once. The sequencing sample was made of CD4+ T cells from PBMCs, cultured in vitro. The receptors here all came from a human donor in good health.

V is TRBV6-2 or TRBV6-3 and J is TRBJ1-1; 9 nucleotides match TRBD1. V lost 6 bases, J lost 4 bases, and 3 bases stayed unmatched. The CDR3 consists of 13 residues. The germline gives CDR1 MNHEY, CDR2 SVGEGT. The CDR3 nucleotides are TGTGCCAGCAGCCAGGACAGGGGCACTGAAGCTTTCTTT. Translation gives CASSQDRGTEAFF.

J is TRBJ2-5 and V is TRBV7-2; TRBD2 matches at 7 bases. The junction had 12 bases not matched to a gene; V was cut back by 1 base and J by 7 bases. Germline V gene sequence: CDR1 SGHTA, CDR2 FQGNSA. The CDR3 consists of 16 residues. CDR3 loop: CASSLVSSGGEGTQYF. In DNA form, the CDR3 reads TGTGCCAGCAGCTTAGTCAGCTCGGGGGGAGAGGGGACCCAGTACTTC.

This clone was counted a few times. The chain combines TRBV2 with TRBJ2-1; D might be TRBD1 or TRBD2, each matching 5 bases. The CDR3 length is 14 residues. CDR1 is SNHLY, CDR2 FYNNEI, per germline. V was pared by 6 bases and J by 11 bases, with 20 bases between. The CDR3 bases are TGTGCCAGCAGGGAAAGCCCTATTGGGACCAAGCAGTTCTTC. Translation gives CASRESPIGTKQFF.

J is TRBJ2-5 and V is TRBV29-1, with 8 bases matching TRBD2. This CDR3 region has 13 residues. The J segment lost 7 bases and the V segment lost 6 bases, leaving 10 bases of the junction unmatched. The germline CDR1 and CDR2 sequences are SQVTM and ANQGSEA. The CDR3 nucleotides read TGCAGCGTGTCCTCCGGGACTAGGGGGACCCAGTACTTC. Residues: CSVSSGTRGTQYF.

The gene calls are TRBV7-2 and TRBJ2-7; 8 bases agree with TRBD2. The CDR3 extends over 15 amino acids. CDR1 is SGHTA and CDR2 is FQGNSA in the germline V gene. Trimming cost V 2 bases and J 4 bases; bases outside gene matches: 7. CDR3 residues: CASSLSRGGGYEQYF. CDR3 DNA sequence: TGTGCCAGCAGCTTATCCCGTGGCGGGGGGTACGAGCAGTACTTC. Supplemented by reference TRBV7-2 and TRBJ2-7, the full variable domain reads GAGVSQSPSNKVTEKGKDVELRCDPISGHTALYWYRQSLGQGLEFLIYFQGNSAPDKSGLPSDRFSAERTGGSVSTLTIQRTQQEDSAVYLCASSLSRGGGYEQYFGPGTRLTVT.

This clone was counted a few times. The rearrangement uses TRBV27 and TRBJ1-1; perhaps TRBD1 as D (5 bases). There are 13 residues in the CDR3. Trimming removed 10 bases from V and 0 bases from J, with 12 bases in between. Germline lookup yields CDR1 MNHEY and CDR2 SMNVEV (reference sequence). Here the CDR3 reads CATRETVNTEAFF. The CDR3 coding sequence is TGTGCCACCAGGGAGACAGTGAACACTGAAGCTTTCTTT.

The chain combines TRBV7-8 with TRBJ2-1, with D tentatively TRBD2 (5 bases). V was shortened by 0 bases and J by 2 bases, with 8 bases between the two germline ends. The CDR3 has 15 residues. Germline CDR1 and CDR2: SGHVS and FQNEAQ. The CDR3 region has the DNA TGTGCCAGCAGCTTAGCGAGCGGCACCTACAATGAGCAGTTCTTC. As protein: CASSLASGTYNEQFF.

This rearrangement joins TRBV18 to TRBJ1-3, with D perhaps TRBD1 (6 bases). This CDR3 is 15 amino acids long. Germline CDR1 KGHSH, CDR2 LQKENI. V was cut by 3 bases and J by 5 bases, with 14 bases left in between. CDR3: CASSPSGGARNTIYF. The CDR3 DNA reads as TGTGCCAGCTCACCCTCGGGGGGGGCAAGAAACACCATATATTTT. Full variable domain (outside the CDR3, taken from reference TRBV18 and TRBJ1-3): NAGVMQNPRHLVRRRGQEARLRCSPMKGHSHVYWYRQLPEEGLKFMVYLQKENIIDESGMPKERFSAEFPKEGPSILRIQQVVRGDSAAYFCASSPSGGARNTIYFGEGSWLTVV.

The chain combines TRBV5-5 with TRBJ1-5, with unresolved D. Trimming took 1 base from V and 2 from J, leaving 13 bases between them. CDR3 length: 16 residues. Germline CDR1 reads SGHKS; CDR2 reads YYEKEE (reference sequence). The CDR3 spells CASSLISRVGNQPQHF. The DNA for the CDR3 is TGTGCCAGCAGCTTGATCTCTCGGGTAGGCAATCAGCCCCAGCATTTT.

This clone was picked up a small number of times. This chain connects TRBV7-9 to TRBJ2-1; possible D gene TRBD2, 5 bases. CDR3 length equals 15 residues. Deletions cut 5 bases from V and 1 base from J, with 12 bases between. The germline gives CDR1 SEHNR, CDR2 FQNEAQ (reference sequence). For the CDR3, the DNA is TGTGCCAGCAGCCAACCGGGGTCTTCCTACAATGAGCAGTTCTTC. As protein: CASSQPGSSYNEQFF.

The genes are TRBV5-1 and TRBJ1-1, with TRBD1 matching 8 bases. J gave up 5 bases and V 5 bases, and 11 bases lay outside the gene matches. Germline V lookup: CDR1 SGHRS, CDR2 YFSETQ. This CDR3 comprises 15 residues. Here the CDR3 DNA reads TGCGCCAGCAGTCTGGCCGGACAGGGAGAGACTGAAGCTTTCTTT. Amino acids: CASSLAGQGETEAFF. Combining the CDR3 with reference TRBV5-1 and TRBJ1-1 gives the whole variable domain KAGVTQTPRYLIKTRGQQVTLSCSPISGHRSVSWYQQTPGQGLQFLFEYFSETQRNKGNFPGRFSGRQFSNSRSEMNVSTLELGDSALYLCASSLAGQGETEAFFGQGTRLTVV.

The chain joins TRBV7-9 to TRBJ2-5; D ambiguous. The germline CDR1 and CDR2 sequences are SEHNR and FQNEAQ (reference sequence). CDR3 size: 13 residues. V lost 5 bases and J lost 2, with 9 bases in between. CDR3 DNA sequence: TGTGCCAGCAGCCCCAGCGTACAAGAGACCCAGTACTTC. As protein: CASSPSVQETQYF.

J is TRBJ2-3 and V is TRBV27; 9 nucleotides line up with TRBD2. V gave up 0 bases and J gave up 2 bases; unmatched junction bases: 12. The V gene's germline CDR1 is MNHEY and CDR2 SMNVEV (reference sequence). The CDR3 contains 19 residues. CDR3 residues: CASSLSSATSGLDTDTQYF. CDR3 nucleotides: TGTGCCAGCAGTTTATCGAGCGCGACTAGCGGCTTAGACACAGATACGCAGTATTTT.

The genes are TRBV19 and TRBJ2-7; 8 bases agree with TRBD2. The V gene's germline CDR1 is LNHDA and CDR2 SQIVND (reference sequence). After removal of 1 base from V and 1 base from J, the junction contained 6 bases not matched to a gene. The CDR3 spans 16 residues. The CDR3 region has the DNA TGTGCCAGTAGTATAGGAGCGGGAGTGGAGTCCTACGAGCAGTACTTC. As protein: CASSIGAGVESYEQYF.

The chain links TRBV27 to TRBJ1-2; a weak D match, TRBD1 (6 bases). CDR3 length equals 17 residues. Germline V gene sequence: CDR1 MNHEY, CDR2 SMNVEV (reference sequence). Trimming removed 2 bases at V and 4 bases at J, with 20 bases between. CDR3 nucleotides: TGTGCCAGCAGTTTACGGGGAAGGGGGGGTGTGGGCTATGGCTACACCTTC. This sequence encodes CASSLRGRGGVGYGYTF.

V and J are TRBV9 and TRBJ2-7; D perhaps matches TRBD2 (7 bases). This CDR3 is 15 amino acids long. Germline CDR1 reads SGDLS; CDR2 reads YYNGEE. V was clipped by 4 bases and J by 0 bases, with 14 bases between them. CDR3: CASSKRDIGSYEQYF. DNA for the CDR3: TGTGCCAGCAGCAAGCGGGACATCGGCTCCTACGAGCAGTACTTC.

The genes are TRBV14 and TRBJ2-7; weak D call: TRBD2 (6 bases). Trimming removed 3 bases from V and 6 bases from J, with 18 bases in between. CDR1 and CDR2 from the germline V gene are SGHDN and FVKESK. The CDR3 runs 15 residues. This CDR3 is CASSQLRGPAGEQYF. DNA for the CDR3: TGTGCCAGCAGCCAGTTGCGGGGCCCGGCGGGCGAGCAGTACTTC.

This sequence joins TRBV29-1 and TRBJ1-2; D call uncertain. The CDR3 covers 13 residues. Deletions cut 4 bases from V and 2 bases from J, with 11 bases between. Germline V CDR1 and CDR2: SQVTM, ANQGSEA. CDR3 residues: CSVVSGLNYGYTF. In nucleotides, the CDR3 is TGCAGCGTTGTAAGCGGATTAAACTATGGCTACACCTTC.